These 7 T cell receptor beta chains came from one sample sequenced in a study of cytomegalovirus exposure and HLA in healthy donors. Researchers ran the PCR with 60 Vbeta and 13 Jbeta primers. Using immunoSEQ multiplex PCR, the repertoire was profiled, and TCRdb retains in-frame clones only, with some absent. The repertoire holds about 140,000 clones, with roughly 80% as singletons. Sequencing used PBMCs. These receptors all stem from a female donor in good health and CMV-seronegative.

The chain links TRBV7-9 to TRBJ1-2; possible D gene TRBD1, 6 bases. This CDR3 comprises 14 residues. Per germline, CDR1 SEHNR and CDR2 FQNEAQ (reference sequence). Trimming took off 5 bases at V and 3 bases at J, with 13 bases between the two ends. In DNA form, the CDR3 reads TGTGCCAGCAGCCCCGGGAGGGGGGACTATGGCTACACCTTC. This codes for CASSPGRGDYGYTF.

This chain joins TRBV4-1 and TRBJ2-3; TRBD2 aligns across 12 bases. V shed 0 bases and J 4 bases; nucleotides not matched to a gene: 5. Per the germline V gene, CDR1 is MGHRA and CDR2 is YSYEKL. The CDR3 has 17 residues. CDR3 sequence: CASSQDGTSGPPDTQYF. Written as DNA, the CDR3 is TGCGCCAGCAGCCAAGATGGGACTAGCGGGCCCCCAGATACGCAGTATTTT.

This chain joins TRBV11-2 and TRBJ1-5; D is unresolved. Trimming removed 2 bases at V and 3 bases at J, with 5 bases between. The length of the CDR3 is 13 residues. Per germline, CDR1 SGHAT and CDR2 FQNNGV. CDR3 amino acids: CASSLNNNQPQHF. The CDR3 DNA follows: TGTGCCAGCAGCTTAAACAACAATCAGCCCCAGCATTTT.

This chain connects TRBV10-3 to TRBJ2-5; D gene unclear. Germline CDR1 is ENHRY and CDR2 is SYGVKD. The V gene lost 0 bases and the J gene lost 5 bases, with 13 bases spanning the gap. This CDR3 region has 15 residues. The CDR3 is CAISESIAVVETQYF. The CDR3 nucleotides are TGTGCCATCAGTGAGTCGATAGCAGTGGTGGAGACCCAGTACTTC.

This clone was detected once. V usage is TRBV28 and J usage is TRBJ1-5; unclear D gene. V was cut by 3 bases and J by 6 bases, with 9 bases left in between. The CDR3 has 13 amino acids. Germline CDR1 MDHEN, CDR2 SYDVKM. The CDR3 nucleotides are TGTGCCAGCAGTTTTAGAGAGTCTCAGCCCCAGCATTTT. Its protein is CASSFRESQPQHF.

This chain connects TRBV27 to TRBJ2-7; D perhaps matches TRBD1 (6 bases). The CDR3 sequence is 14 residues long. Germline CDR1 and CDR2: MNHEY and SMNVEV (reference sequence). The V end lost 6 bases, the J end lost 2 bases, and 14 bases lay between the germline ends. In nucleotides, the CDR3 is TGTGCCAGCAGCAAAGGACAGAAGACCTACGAGCAGTACTTC. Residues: CASSKGQKTYEQYF.

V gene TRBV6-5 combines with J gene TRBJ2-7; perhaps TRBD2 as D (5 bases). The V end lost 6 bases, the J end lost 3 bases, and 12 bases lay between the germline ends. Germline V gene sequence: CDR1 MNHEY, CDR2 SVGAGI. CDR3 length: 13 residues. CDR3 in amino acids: CASRTTGVYEQYF. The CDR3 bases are TGTGCCAGCAGAACGACCGGGGTCTACGAGCAGTACTTC.